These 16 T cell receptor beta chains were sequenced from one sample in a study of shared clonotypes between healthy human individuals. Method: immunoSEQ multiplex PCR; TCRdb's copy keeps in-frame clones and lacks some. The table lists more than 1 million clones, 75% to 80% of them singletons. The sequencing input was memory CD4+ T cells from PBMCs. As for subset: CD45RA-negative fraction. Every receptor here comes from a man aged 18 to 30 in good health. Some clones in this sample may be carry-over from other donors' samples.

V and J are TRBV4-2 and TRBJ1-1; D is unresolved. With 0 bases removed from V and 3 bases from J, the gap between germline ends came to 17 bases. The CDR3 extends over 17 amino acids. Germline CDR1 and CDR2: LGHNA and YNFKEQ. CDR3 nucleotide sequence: TGTGCCAGCAGCCAAGACTATCCCCCCCAGAGACACACTGAAGCTTTCTTT. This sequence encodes CASSQDYPPQRHTEAFF.

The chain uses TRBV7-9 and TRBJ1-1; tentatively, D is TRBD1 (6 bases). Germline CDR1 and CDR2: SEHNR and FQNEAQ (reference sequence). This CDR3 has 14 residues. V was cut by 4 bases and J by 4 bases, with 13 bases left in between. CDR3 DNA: TGTGCCAGCAGCTCACAGGGCCTGATCACTGAAGCTTTCTTT. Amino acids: CASSSQGLITEAFF. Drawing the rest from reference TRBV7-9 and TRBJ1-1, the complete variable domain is DTGVSQNPRHKITKRGQNVTFRCDPISEHNRLYWYRQTLGQGPEFLTYFQNEAQLEKSRLLSDRFSAERPKGSFSTLEIQRTEQGDSAMYLCASSSQGLITEAFFGQGTRLTVV.

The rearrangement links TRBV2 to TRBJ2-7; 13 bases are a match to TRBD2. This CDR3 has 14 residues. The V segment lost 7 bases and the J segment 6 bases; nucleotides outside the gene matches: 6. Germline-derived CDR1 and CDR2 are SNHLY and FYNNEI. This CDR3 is CASTGTSGIREQYF. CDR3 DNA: TGTGCCAGCACCGGGACTAGCGGGATCCGCGAGCAGTACTTC. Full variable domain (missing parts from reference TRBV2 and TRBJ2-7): EPEVTQTPSHQVTQMGQEVILRCVPISNHLYFYWYRQILGQKVEFLVSFYNNEISEKSEIFDDQFSVERPDGSNFTLKIRSTKLEDSAMYFCASTGTSGIREQYFGPGTRLTVT.

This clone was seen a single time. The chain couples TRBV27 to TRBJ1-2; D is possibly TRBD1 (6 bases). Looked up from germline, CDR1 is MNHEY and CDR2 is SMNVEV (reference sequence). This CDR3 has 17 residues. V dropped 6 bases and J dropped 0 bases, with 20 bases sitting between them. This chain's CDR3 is CASRDMDRGLANYGYTF. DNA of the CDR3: TGTGCCAGCAGGGATATGGACAGAGGATTAGCTAACTATGGCTACACCTTC.

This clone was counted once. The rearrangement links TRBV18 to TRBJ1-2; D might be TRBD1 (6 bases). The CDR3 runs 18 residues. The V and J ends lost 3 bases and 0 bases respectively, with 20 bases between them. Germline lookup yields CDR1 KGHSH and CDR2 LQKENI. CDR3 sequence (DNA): TGTGCCAGCTCACCGACAGGAACTACTCCCCGCTCTAACTATGGCTACACCTTC. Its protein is CASSPTGTTPRSNYGYTF.

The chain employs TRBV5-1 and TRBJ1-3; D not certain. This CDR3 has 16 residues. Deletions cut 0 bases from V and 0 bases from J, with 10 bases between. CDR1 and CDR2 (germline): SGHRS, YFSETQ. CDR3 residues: CASSLVTSRSGNTIYF. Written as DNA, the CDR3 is TGCGCCAGCAGCTTGGTCACCAGCCGCTCTGGAAACACCATATATTTT.

The CDR3 loop is CASSPRQTKETQYF. The DNA for the CDR3 is TGTGCCAGCAGTCCCCGACAGACCAAAGAGACCCAGTACTTC. The gene calls are TRBV2 and TRBJ2-5; perhaps TRBD1 as D (5 bases). Trimming removed 5 bases at V and 3 bases at J, with 13 bases between. Germline lookup yields CDR1 SNHLY and CDR2 FYNNEI. The length of the CDR3 is 14 residues.

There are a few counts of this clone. CDR3 residues: CASSRLTARSYNEQFF. CDR3 coding DNA: TGTGCCAGTAGTCGACTGACCGCCCGGTCCTACAATGAGCAGTTCTTC. V usage is TRBV19 and J usage is TRBJ2-1; no clear D. This CDR3 comprises 16 residues. Germline CDR1 is LNHDA and CDR2 is SQIVND (reference sequence). Trimming removed 5 bases from V and 1 base from J, with 15 bases in between.

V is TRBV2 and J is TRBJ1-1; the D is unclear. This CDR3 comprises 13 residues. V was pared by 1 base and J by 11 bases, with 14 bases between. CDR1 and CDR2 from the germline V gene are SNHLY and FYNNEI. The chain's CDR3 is CASSEGTEPRAFF. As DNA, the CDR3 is TGTGCCAGCAGTGAAGGAACCGAGCCCAGGGCTTTCTTT.

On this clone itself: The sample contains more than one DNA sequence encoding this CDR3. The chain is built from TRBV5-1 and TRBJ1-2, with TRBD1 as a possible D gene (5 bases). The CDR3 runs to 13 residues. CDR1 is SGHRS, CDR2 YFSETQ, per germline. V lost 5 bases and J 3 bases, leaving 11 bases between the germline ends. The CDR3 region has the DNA TGCGCCAGCAGTCTGGGGGGAGACTATGGCTACACCTTC. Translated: CASSLGGDYGYTF. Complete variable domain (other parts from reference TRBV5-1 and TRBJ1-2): KAGVTQTPRYLIKTRGQQVTLSCSPISGHRSVSWYQQTPGQGLQFLFEYFSETQRNKGNFPGRFSGRQFSNSRSEMNVSTLELGDSALYLCASSLGGDYGYTFGSGTRLTVV.

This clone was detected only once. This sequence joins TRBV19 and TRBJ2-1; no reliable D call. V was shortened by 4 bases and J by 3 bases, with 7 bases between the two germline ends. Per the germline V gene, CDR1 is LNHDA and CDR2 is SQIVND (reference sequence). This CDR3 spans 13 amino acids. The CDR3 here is CASSKGNYNEQFF. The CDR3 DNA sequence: TGTGCCAGTAGTAAAGGGAACTACAATGAGCAGTTCTTC.

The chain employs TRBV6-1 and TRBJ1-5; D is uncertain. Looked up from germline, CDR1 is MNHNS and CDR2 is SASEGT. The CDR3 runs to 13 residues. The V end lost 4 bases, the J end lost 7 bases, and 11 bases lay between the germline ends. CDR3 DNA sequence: TGTGCCAGCAGTGTCCGGGTCGAACAGCCCCAGCATTTT. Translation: CASSVRVEQPQHF.

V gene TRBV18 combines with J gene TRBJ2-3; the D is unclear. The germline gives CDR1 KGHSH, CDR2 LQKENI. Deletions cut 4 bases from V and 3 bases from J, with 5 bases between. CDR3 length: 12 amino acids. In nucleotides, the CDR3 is TGTGCCAGCTCACGCGATACAGATACGCAGTATTTT. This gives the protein CASSRDTDTQYF.

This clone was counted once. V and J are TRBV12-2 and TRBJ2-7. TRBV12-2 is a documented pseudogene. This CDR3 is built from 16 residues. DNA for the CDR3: TGTGCAAGTCGCCTGCGTAGGGGGGTGGCCAGCTACGAGCAGTACTTC. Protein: CASRLRRGVASYEQYF.

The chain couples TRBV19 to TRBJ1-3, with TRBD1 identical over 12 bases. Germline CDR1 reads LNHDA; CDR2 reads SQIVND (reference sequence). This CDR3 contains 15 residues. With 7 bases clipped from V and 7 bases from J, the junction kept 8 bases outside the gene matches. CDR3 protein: CASTDPGQGANTIYF. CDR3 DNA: TGTGCCAGTACTGACCCGGGACAGGGGGCCAACACCATATATTTT.

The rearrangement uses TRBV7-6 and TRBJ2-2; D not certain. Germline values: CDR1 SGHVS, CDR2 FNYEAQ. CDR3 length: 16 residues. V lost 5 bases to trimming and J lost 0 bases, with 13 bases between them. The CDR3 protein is CASSVLTLANTGELFF. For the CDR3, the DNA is TGTGCCAGCAGCGTATTGACTCTCGCGAACACCGGGGAGCTGTTTTTT.